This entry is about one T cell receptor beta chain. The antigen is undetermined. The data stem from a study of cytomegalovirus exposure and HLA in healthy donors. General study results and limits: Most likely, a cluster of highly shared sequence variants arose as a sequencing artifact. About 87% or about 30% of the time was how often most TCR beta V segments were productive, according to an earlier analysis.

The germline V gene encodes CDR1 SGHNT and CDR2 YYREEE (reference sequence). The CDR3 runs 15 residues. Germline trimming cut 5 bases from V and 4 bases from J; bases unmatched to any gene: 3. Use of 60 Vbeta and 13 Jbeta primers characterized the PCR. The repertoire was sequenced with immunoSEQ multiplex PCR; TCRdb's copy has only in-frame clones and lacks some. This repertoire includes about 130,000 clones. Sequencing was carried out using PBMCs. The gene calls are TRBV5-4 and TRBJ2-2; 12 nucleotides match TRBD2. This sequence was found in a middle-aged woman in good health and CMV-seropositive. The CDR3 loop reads CASRPTSGSTGELFF. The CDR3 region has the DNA TGTGCCAGCAGACCGACTAGCGGGAGCACCGGGGAGCTGTTTTTT.